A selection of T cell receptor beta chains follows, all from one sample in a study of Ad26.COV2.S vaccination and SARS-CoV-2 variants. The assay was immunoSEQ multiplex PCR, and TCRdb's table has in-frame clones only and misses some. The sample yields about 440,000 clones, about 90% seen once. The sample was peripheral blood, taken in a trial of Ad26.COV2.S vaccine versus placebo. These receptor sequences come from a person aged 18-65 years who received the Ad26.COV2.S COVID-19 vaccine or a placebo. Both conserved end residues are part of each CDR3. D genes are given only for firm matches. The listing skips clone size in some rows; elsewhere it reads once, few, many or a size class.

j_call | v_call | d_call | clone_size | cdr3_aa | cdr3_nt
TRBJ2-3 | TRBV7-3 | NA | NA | CASSLSVADTQYF | TGTGCCAGCAGCTTAAGCGTGGCAGATACGCAGTATTTT
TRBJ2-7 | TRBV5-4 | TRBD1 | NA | CASSLGDRGLSYEQYF | TGTGCCAGCAGCTTGGGAGACAGGGGCTTGTCCTACGAGCAGTACTTC
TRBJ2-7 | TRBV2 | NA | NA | CASSDNNLHEQYF | TGTGCCAGCAGTGATAACAATCTCCACGAGCAGTACTTC
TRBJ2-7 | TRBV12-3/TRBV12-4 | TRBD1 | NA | CASSTRTGVEQYF | TGTGCCAGCAGTACGAGGACAGGGGTCGAGCAGTACTTC
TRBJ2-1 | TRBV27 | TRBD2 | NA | CASSPSGSSSYNEQFF | TGTGCCAGCAGTCCTAGCGGGAGCAGCTCCTACAATGAGCAGTTCTTC
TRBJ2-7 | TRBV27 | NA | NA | CASSRVGAEQYF | TGTGCCAGCAGTCGAGTAGGGGCCGAGCAGTACTTC
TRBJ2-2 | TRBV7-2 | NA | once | CASSLSGGNTGELFF | TGTGCCAGCAGCTTGTCGGGTGGGAACACCGGGGAGCTGTTTTTT
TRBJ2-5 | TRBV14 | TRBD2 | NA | CASRLAGGVQETQYF | TGTGCCAGCAGACTAGCGGGAGGAGTACAAGAGACCCAGTACTTC
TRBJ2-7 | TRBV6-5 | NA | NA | CASSRVGGEQYF | TGTGCCAGCAGCCGTGTTGGTGGCGAGCAGTACTTC
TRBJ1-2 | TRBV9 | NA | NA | CASSQKTSYTF | TGTGCCAGCAGCCAAAAGACTAGCTACACCTTC